The clone carrying this T cell receptor beta chain appeared many times. For TCR beta, libraries came from iRepertoire HTBI primers and Arm-PCR of CDR3 regions. TCRdb processed the multiplex PCR reads anew with MiXCR; each CDR3 protein has one entry. The data hold 240,000 or so distinct CDR3 sequences, with 20% observed a single time. These data originate in a study of regulatory T cells in long-lasting Graves disease. This sample's time point: newly diagnosed GD, antithyroid drugs for less than 3 months. PBMCs provided the RNA from which the TCR library was made. The sample here was peripheral blood mononuclear cells (PBMCs), taken at new diagnosis, from a patient treated with antithyroid drugs. The TCR originated in a female donor with Graves disease.

The CDR3 protein is CASSFDGTGANVLTF. In DNA, the CDR3 is TGTGCCAGCAGCTTTGACGGAACTGGGGCCAACGTCCTGACTTTC. The rearrangement links TRBV7-2 to TRBJ2-6; D not certain. CDR1 and CDR2 from the germline V gene are SGHTA and FQGNSA. Trimming left V 3 bases short and J 2 bases short, with 8 bases between. CDR3 size: 15 residues.